Below, 9 T cell receptor beta chains from the same sample are listed, as sequenced in a study of cytomegalovirus exposure and HLA in healthy donors. The table came from immunoSEQ multiplex PCR; TCRdb's copy has only in-frame clones and leaves some out. The profile covers over 130,000 clones, with 70% to 90% appearing a single time and under 9% taken by the ten largest. The sequencing sample was made of PBMCs. The receptors were sampled from a man younger than 35 in good health and CMV-seropositive.

J is TRBJ2-7 and V is TRBV5-4, with 9 bases that match TRBD2. Per the germline V gene, CDR1 is SGHNT and CDR2 is YYREEE (reference sequence). After removal of 4 bases from V and 4 bases from J, the junction contained 18 bases not matched to a gene. The CDR3 length is 18 residues. The CDR3 DNA follows: TGTGCCAGCAGCCGCTTCTTAACCCCGGCTAGCGGGAAGTACGAGCAGTACTTC. Its protein product is CASSRFLTPASGKYEQYF.

The V call is TRBV18, the J call TRBJ2-5, with D possibly matching TRBD1 (6 bases). Per the germline V gene, CDR1 is KGHSH and CDR2 is LQKENI. There are 13 residues in the CDR3. Trimming took 5 bases from V and 1 from J, leaving 8 bases between them. The CDR3 is CASSTGLQETQYF. Here the CDR3 DNA reads TGTGCCAGCTCAACAGGGCTCCAAGAGACCCAGTACTTC.

The genes are TRBV29-1 and TRBJ2-3; 12 positions match TRBD2. CDR3 length: 15 residues. Trimming cost V 4 bases and J 6 bases; bases outside gene matches: 8. CDR1 is SQVTM, CDR2 ANQGSEA, per germline. CDR3 residues: CSVGLGLAGSDTQYF. CDR3 DNA sequence: TGCAGCGTTGGCCTTGGACTAGCGGGGTCTGATACGCAGTATTTT.

This chain uses TRBV30 with TRBJ2-3; a possible D gene is TRBD2 (6 bases). The CDR3 runs to 17 residues. V lost 0 bases, J lost 3 bases, and 19 bases lay in between. Germline V gene lookup returns CDR1 GTSNPN and CDR2 SVGIG (reference sequence). For the CDR3, the DNA is TGTGCCTGGAGTGTTGAGAGCCGGGAGATTTTAACAGATACGCAGTATTTT. It translates to CAWSVESREILTDTQYF.

This chain connects TRBV6-5 to TRBJ2-7; TRBD1 is a possible D gene (6 bases). The CDR3 extends over 14 amino acids. With 6 bases removed from V and 3 bases from J, the gap between germline ends came to 15 bases. Germline V gene data show CDR1 as MNHEY and CDR2 as SVGAGI. The CDR3 DNA sequence: TGTGCCAGCAGCCCAGACAGGACCCTCTACGAGCAGTACTTC. Its protein is CASSPDRTLYEQYF.

The gene calls are TRBV28 and TRBJ2-1; weak D call: TRBD2 (6 bases). The CDR3 loop spans 12 amino acids. The germline V gene has CDR1 MDHEN and CDR2 SYDVKM. The germline V and J ends were trimmed by 6 bases and 7 bases, with 10 bases remaining between them. CDR3 nucleotide sequence: TGTGCCAGCAGCCGCGGAGGGAATGAGCAGTTCTTC. It yields the protein CASSRGGNEQFF.

This chain joins TRBV6-5 and TRBJ2-7; D remains ambiguous. The CDR3 sequence is 13 residues long. Germline V lookup: CDR1 MNHEY, CDR2 SVGAGI. V was shortened by 0 bases and J by 2 bases, with 5 bases between the two germline ends. As DNA, the CDR3 is TGTGCCAGCAGTTACTCGAACACCTACGAGCAGTACTTC. Its protein is CASSYSNTYEQYF.

This clone appeared a single time. V and J are TRBV11-2 and TRBJ2-7; TRBD1 agrees at 9 bases. Germline CDR1 and CDR2: SGHAT and FQNNGV. After removal of 4 bases from V and 12 bases from J, the junction contained 7 bases not matched to a gene. The CDR3 is 12 residues long. The CDR3 region has the DNA TGTGCCAGCAGCTCGGACAGGGGAGGGGTGTACTTC. Translating gives CASSSDRGGVYF.

The rearrangement uses TRBV30 and TRBJ2-7; D unresolved. V shed 2 bases and J shed 5 bases, with 10 bases lying between them. CDR3 length equals 12 residues. The germline V gene has CDR1 GTSNPN and CDR2 SVGIG (reference sequence). CDR3 residues: CAWSQSSHEQYF. CDR3 sequence (DNA): TGTGCCTGGAGTCAAAGTAGCCACGAGCAGTACTTC.